These 15 T cell receptor beta chains came from one sample sequenced in a study of cytomegalovirus exposure and HLA in healthy donors. It was with 60 Vbeta and 13 Jbeta primers that the PCR ran. The table came from immunoSEQ multiplex PCR; TCRdb's copy has only in-frame clones and leaves some out. The sample includes about 150,000 clones, approximately 68% of them seen just once. The specimen sequenced was PBMCs. The receptors originated from a man aged 35 to 55 in good health and CMV-seronegative.

This clone was seen a few times. The chain is built from TRBV5-1 and TRBJ2-7, with 10 bases lining up with TRBD2. Per germline, CDR1 SGHRS and CDR2 YFSETQ. Trimming cost V 0 bases and J 7 bases; bases outside gene matches: 7. The CDR3 spans 15 residues. The CDR3 coding sequence is TGCGCCAGCAGCTTGGGACTAGCGGGCCCCATGGAGCAGTACTTC. Protein: CASSLGLAGPMEQYF.

The chain combines TRBV7-2 with TRBJ2-5, with a weak D call TRBD2 (6 bases). The CDR3 consists of 16 residues. V lost 4 bases to trimming and J lost 5 bases, with 20 bases between them. Germline V gene data show CDR1 as SGHTA and CDR2 as FQGNSA. As DNA, the CDR3 is TGTGCCAGCAGCTCCCTCGGGAGCCACGGTTTGGAGACCCAGTACTTC. This codes for CASSSLGSHGLETQYF.

This clone was recorded once. V and J are TRBV7-3 and TRBJ2-1; 8 bases are shared with TRBD2. Unmatched junction bases numbered 2, after V lost 2 bases and J lost 5 bases. The CDR3 spans 14 residues. The germline V gene encodes CDR1 SGHTA and CDR2 FQGTGA. CDR3 sequence reads: CASSLAGGNNEQFF. The CDR3 DNA reads TGTGCCAGCAGCTTAGCGGGGGGAAACAATGAGCAGTTCTTC.

The V and J genes are TRBV27 and TRBJ1-5; no clear D gene. The CDR3 totals 15 residues. The V gene's germline CDR1 is MNHEY and CDR2 SMNVEV (reference sequence). The ends were cut back, 0 bases at V and 2 bases at J, with 8 bases in the middle. Here the CDR3 reads CASSLSWGGNQPQHF. CDR3 bases: TGTGCCAGCAGTTTATCCTGGGGAGGCAATCAGCCCCAGCATTTT.

The chain combines TRBV7-8 with TRBJ1-4; D perhaps matches TRBD1 (6 bases). CDR1 SGHVS and CDR2 FQNEAQ come from the germline V gene. This CDR3 region has 13 residues. Trimming pared 4 bases from V and 9 bases from J, leaving 12 bases between. CDR3 nucleotides: TGTGCCAGCAGCTCGGTACAGGGCCAAAAACTGTTTTTT. Translation gives CASSSVQGQKLFF.

This sequence joins TRBV7-9 and TRBJ2-3; 10 bases align to TRBD1. This CDR3 contains 15 residues. Trimming removed 4 bases from V and 2 bases from J; junction bases left unmatched: 3. Germline CDR1 SEHNR, CDR2 FQNEAQ (reference sequence). CDR3 region: CASSSGQGTTDTQYF. The CDR3, as DNA: TGTGCCAGCAGCTCGGGACAGGGGACCACAGATACGCAGTATTTT.

The V and J genes are TRBV5-1 and TRBJ2-3; 7 positions agree with TRBD2. V shed 0 bases, J shed 2 bases, and the junction held 6 bases outside the gene matches. Germline loops: CDR1 SGHRS, CDR2 YFSETQ. The CDR3 covers 16 residues. CDR3 bases: TGCGCCAGCAGCTTGGAACCTAGCGGTTTCACAGATACGCAGTATTTT. Amino acid sequence: CASSLEPSGFTDTQYF.

The chain uses TRBV6-6 and TRBJ2-7; D not certain. This CDR3 has 13 amino acids. CDR1 and CDR2 (germline): MNHNY, SVGAGI (reference sequence). Trimming took 2 bases from V and 0 from J, leaving 5 bases between them. CDR3 loop: CASSYSASYEQYF. The CDR3 DNA reads as TGTGCCAGCAGTTACAGCGCCTCCTACGAGCAGTACTTC.

The sample holds one count of this clone. The chain links TRBV19 to TRBJ2-5; 8 bases are a match to TRBD1. The CDR3 sequence is 14 residues long. J was trimmed by 5 bases and V by 5 bases; bases with no gene match: 7. Germline assignment: CDR1 LNHDA and CDR2 SQIVND (reference sequence). The CDR3 sequence is CASSPGDRLETQYF. The CDR3 bases are TGTGCCAGTAGTCCAGGGGACAGGTTGGAGACCCAGTACTTC.

The chain combines TRBV15 with TRBJ2-5, with 14 positions matching TRBD2. Germline V lookup: CDR1 LNHNV, CDR2 YYDKDF (reference sequence). After removal of 1 base from V and 4 bases from J, the junction contained 2 bases not matched to a gene. This CDR3 is built from 16 residues. CDR3 in amino acids: CATSRGGLAGVETQYF. The CDR3 DNA reads TGTGCCACCAGCAGAGGGGGACTAGCGGGAGTAGAGACCCAGTACTTC.

The rearrangement links TRBV6-5 to TRBJ2-7, with 7 bases matching TRBD1. CDR1 is MNHEY and CDR2 is SVGAGI in the germline V gene. Germline trimming cut 4 bases from V and 5 bases from J; bases unmatched to any gene: 5. This CDR3 is 13 amino acids long. Here the CDR3 DNA reads TGTGCCAGCAGTTCCCCTCAGGGGGACGAGCAGTACTTC. It yields the protein CASSSPQGDEQYF.

This clone showed up just a few times. This chain uses TRBV7-9 with TRBJ2-6; TRBD1 matches at 8 bases. CDR3 length equals 19 residues. V trimming: 1 base; J trimming: 0 bases; junction bases outside the gene matches: 8. Germline V CDR1 and CDR2: SEHNR, FQNEAQ (reference sequence). The CDR3 DNA sequence: TGTGCCAGCAGCTTAGGTGGCGACAGGGGCATCTCTGGGGCCAACGTCCTGACTTTC. The encoded protein is CASSLGGDRGISGANVLTF.

The CDR3 sequence is CASSPQGGDLDTQYF. The CDR3 nucleotides are TGCGCCAGCAGCCCCCAGGGAGGGGACTTAGATACGCAGTATTTT. The chain employs TRBV4-3 and TRBJ2-3; 7 nucleotides align to TRBD2. V trimming: 4 bases; J trimming: 5 bases; junction bases outside the gene matches: 9. The CDR3 covers 15 residues. In germline, CDR1 is LGHNA, CDR2 YSLEER.

This chain links TRBV4-1 with TRBJ2-7; no firm D call. V shed 2 bases and J shed 0 bases, with 14 bases lying between them. Germline assignment: CDR1 MGHRA and CDR2 YSYEKL. The CDR3 is 16 amino acids. CDR3 nucleotides: TGCGCCAGCAGCCAAAGTCAGGTATCGAGCTCCTACGAGCAGTACTTC. This encodes CASSQSQVSSSYEQYF.

The J gene is TRBJ2-7, the V gene TRBV9; TRBD1 is a possible D gene (6 bases). The germline CDR1 and CDR2 sequences are SGDLS and YYNGEE. The CDR3 length is 14 residues. The germline V and J ends were trimmed by 0 bases and 3 bases, with 10 bases remaining between them. The CDR3 coding sequence is TGTGCCAGCAGCGTAGATGGGGGCCGCTACGAGCAGTACTTC. This translates into CASSVDGGRYEQYF.